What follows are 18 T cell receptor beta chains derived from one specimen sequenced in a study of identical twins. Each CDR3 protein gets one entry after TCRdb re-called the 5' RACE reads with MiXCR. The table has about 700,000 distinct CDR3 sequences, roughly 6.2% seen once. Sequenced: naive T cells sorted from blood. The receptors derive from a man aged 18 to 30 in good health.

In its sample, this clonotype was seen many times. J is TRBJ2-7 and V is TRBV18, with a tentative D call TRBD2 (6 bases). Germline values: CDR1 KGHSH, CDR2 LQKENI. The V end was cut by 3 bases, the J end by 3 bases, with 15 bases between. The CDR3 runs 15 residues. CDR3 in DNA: TGTGCCAGCTCACCGGAGGAACGGGAGTACTACGAGCAGTACTTC. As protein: CASSPEEREYYEQYF.

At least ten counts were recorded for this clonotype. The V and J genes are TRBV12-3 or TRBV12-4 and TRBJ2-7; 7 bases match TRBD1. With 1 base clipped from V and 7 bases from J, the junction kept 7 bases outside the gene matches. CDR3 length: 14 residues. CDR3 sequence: CASSLGTGRGEQYV. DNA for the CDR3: TGTGCCAGCAGTTTAGGGACAGGAAGGGGAGAGCAGTACGTC.

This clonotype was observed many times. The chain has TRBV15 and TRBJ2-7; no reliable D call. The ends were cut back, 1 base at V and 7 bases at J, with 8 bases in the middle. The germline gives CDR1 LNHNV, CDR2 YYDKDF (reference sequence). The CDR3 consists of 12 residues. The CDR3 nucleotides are TGTGCCACCAGCAGAGCAGAAGGTGAGCAGTACGTC. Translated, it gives CATSRAEGEQYV.

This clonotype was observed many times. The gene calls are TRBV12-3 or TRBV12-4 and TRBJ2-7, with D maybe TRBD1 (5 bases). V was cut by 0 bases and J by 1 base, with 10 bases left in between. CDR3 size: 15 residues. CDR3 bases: TGTGCCAGCAGTTTAGCGAGGAGACAGTCCTACGAGCAGTACTTC. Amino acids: CASSLARRQSYEQYF.

This CDR3 is CASSLEKTSGINEQFF. CDR3 nucleotide sequence: TGTGCCAGCAGCTTAGAGAAAACTAGCGGGATTAATGAGCAGTTCTTC. The chain carries TRBV11-3 and TRBJ2-1; TRBD2 matches 10 bases. Trimming cost V 0 bases and J 7 bases; bases outside gene matches: 6. The CDR3 consists of 16 residues. Germline V gene sequence: CDR1 SGHNT, CDR2 YENEEA.

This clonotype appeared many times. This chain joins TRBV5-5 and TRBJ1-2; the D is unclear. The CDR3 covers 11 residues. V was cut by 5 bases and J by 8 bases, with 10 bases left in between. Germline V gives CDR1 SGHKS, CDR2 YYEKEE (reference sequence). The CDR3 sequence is CASSFNSGYTF. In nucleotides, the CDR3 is TGTGCCAGCAGTTTCAACAGCGGCTACACCTTC.

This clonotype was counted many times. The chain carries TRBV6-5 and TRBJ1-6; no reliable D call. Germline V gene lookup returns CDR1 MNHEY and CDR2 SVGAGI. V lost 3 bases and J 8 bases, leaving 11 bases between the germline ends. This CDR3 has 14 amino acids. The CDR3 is CASSYNGDHSPLHF. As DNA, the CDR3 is TGTGCCAGCAGTTATAACGGAGACCATTCACCCCTCCACTTT.

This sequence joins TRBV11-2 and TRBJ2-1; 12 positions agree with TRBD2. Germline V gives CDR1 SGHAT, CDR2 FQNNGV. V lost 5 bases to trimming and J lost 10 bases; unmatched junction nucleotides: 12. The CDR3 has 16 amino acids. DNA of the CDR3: TGTGCCAGCAGCCCACCTAGCGGGAGGGCCTCAGGAGAGCAGTTCTTC. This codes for CASSPPSGRASGEQFF.

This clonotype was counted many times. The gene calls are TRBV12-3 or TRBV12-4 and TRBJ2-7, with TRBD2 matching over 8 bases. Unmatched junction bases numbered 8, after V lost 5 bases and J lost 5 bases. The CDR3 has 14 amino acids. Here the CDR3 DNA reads TGTGCCAGCAGTACCGGGACTAGTCGTAACGAGCAGTACTTC. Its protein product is CASSTGTSRNEQYF.

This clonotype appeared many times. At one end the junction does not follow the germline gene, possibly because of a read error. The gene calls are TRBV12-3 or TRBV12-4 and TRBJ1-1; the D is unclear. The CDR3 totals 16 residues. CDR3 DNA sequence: TGTGCCAGCAGCGATGGGTTGCGGAACGGGAACGCTGAAGCTTTCTTT. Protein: CASSDGLRNGNAEAFF.

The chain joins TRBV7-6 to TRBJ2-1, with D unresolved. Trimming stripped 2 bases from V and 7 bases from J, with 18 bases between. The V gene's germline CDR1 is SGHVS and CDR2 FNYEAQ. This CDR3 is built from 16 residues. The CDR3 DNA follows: TGTGCCAGCAGCTTAACGTATAGGGAAATAAGGAATGAGCAGTTCTTC. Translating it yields CASSLTYREIRNEQFF.

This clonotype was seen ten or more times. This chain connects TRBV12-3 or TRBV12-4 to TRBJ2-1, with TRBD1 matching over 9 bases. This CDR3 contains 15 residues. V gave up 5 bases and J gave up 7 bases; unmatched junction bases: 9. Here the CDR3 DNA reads TGTGCCAGCAGTACCCCGGGACAGGGCGGGAATGAGCAGTTCTTC. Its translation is CASSTPGQGGNEQFF.

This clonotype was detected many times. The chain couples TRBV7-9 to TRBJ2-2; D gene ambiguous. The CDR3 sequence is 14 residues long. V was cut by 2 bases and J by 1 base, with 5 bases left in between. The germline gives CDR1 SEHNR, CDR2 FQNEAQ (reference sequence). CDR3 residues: CASSLSRNTGELFF. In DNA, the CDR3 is TGTGCCAGCAGCTTATCGCGGAACACCGGGGAGCTGTTTTTT. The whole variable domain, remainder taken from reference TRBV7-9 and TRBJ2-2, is DTGVSQNPRHKITKRGQNVTFRCDPISEHNRLYWYRQTLGQGPEFLTYFQNEAQLEKSRLLSDRFSAERPKGSFSTLEIQRTEQGDSAMYLCASSLSRNTGELFFGEGSRLTVL.

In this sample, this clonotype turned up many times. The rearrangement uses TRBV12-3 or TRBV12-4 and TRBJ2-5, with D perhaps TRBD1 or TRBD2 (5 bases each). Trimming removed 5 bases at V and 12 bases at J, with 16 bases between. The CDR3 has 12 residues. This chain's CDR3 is CASSLTRDLKYF. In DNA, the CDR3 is TGTGCCAGCAGTCTGACCCGGGACCTCAAGTACTTC.

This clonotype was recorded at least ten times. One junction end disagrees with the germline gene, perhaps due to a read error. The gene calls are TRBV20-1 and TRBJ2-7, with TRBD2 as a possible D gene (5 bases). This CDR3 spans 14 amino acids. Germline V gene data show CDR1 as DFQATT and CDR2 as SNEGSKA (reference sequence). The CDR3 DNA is TGCAGTGCTAGTGGCGGGCTTCCCTCCCACGAGCAGTACTTC. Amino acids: CSASGGLPSHEQYF.

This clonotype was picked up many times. CDR3 loop: CASSLTPGRGDTQYF. The CDR3 nucleotides are TGTGCCAGCAGCTTAACCCCAGGGAGGGGAGATACGCAGTATTTT. The gene calls are TRBV7-3 and TRBJ2-3; 7 bases match TRBD2. The CDR3 runs to 15 residues. Germline-derived CDR1 and CDR2 are SGHTA and FQGTGA. V was pared by 0 bases and J by 5 bases, with 5 bases of the junction left unmatched.

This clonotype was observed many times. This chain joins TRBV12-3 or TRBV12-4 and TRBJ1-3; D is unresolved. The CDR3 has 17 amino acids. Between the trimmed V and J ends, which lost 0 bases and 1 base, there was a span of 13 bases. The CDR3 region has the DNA TGTGCCAGCAGTTTAGCCCGGGTTTACGGTTCTGGAAACACCATATATTTT. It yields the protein CASSLARVYGSGNTIYF.

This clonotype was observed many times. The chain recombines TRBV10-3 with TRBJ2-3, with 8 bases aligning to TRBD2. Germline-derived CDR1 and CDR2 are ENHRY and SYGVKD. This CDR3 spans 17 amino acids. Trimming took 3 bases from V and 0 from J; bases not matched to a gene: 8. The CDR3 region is CAISDRTSGTSTDTQYF. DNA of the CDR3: TGTGCCATCAGTGACCGTACTAGCGGCACTAGCACAGATACGCAGTATTTT.